This T cell receptor (beta chain) originates from a study of neurological immune-mediated disorders. Study results and caveats: In HTLV-1-associated myelopathy, TCR clonal expansion was greatest, whereas multiple sclerosis had the least, falling below healthy controls. Neither clinical nor MRI features were found to be associated with the multiple sclerosis repertoire cluster.

TCRdb reprocessed the 5' RACE reads via MiXCR and lists one record per CDR3 protein. The sample includes 81,000 or so distinct CDR3 sequences, approximately 5% of them seen just once. At least ten counts were recorded for this clonotype. What it binds is not known. Per the germline V gene, CDR1 is MNHEY and CDR2 is SMNVEV (reference sequence). The ends were cut back, 4 bases at V and 3 bases at J, with 10 bases in the middle. The CDR3 length is 14 residues. Input material: PBMCs. This clonotype was sampled from a woman younger than 45 with multiple sclerosis. The chain recombines TRBV27 with TRBJ2-1; D not certain. The CDR3 region is CASSSTAGYNEQFF. CDR3 DNA sequence: TGTGCCAGCAGTTCGACCGCCGGCTACAATGAGCAGTTCTTC.